This T cell receptor beta chain stems from a study of T-cell reconstitution after alpha-beta-depleted transplantation in children. The CDR3 consists of 15 residues. Germline V gene lookup returns CDR1 SGHDT and CDR2 YYEEEE. V lost 4 bases to trimming and J lost 4 bases, with 16 bases between them. This clonotype was counted between two and nine times. Unique molecular identifiers were incorporated when the TCRbeta library was constructed. TCRdb re-analysed the PCR reads in MiXCR, keeping a single row per CDR3 protein. Among about 480,000 distinct CDR3 sequences listed, around 12% were seen once. The chain employs TRBV5-6 and TRBJ2-3; maybe TRBD1 (5 bases). This sequence was found in a human donor who donated a stem cell graft to a child with combined immunodeficiency. The sample consisted of PBMCs from the stem cell graft donor, taken from the stem cell graft. CDR3 sequence reads: CASSPTDAWADTQYF. The CDR3 DNA reads TGTGCCAGCAGCCCGACAGATGCATGGGCAGATACGCAGTATTTT.